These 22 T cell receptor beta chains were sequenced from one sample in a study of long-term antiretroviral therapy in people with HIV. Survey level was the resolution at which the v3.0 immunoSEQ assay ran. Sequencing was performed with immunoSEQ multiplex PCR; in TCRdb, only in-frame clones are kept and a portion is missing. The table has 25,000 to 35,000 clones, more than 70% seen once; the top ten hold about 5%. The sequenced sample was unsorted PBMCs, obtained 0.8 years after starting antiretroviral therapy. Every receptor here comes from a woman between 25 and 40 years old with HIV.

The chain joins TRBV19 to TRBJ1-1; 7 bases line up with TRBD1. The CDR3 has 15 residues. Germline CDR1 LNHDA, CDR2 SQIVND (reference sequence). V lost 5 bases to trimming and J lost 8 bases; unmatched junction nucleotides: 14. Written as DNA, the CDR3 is TGTGCCAGTAGTTTACCACGGACAGGTCGATGGGAAGCTTTCTTT. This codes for CASSLPRTGRWEAFF.

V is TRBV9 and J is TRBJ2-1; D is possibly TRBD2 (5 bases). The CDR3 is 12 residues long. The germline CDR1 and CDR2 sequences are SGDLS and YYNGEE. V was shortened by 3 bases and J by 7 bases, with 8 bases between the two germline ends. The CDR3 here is CASSDRGNEQFF. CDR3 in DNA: TGTGCCAGCAGCGATCGGGGAAATGAGCAGTTCTTC.

In DNA form, the CDR3 reads TGTGCCAGCAGCGACGGACCTAGCGGGGGTGTAGAGACCCAGTACTTC. Translating gives CASSDGPSGGVETQYF. This rearrangement joins TRBV9 to TRBJ2-5; 10 bases align to TRBD2. Trimming cost V 3 bases and J 4 bases; bases outside gene matches: 9. Germline loops: CDR1 SGDLS, CDR2 YYNGEE. This CDR3 region has 16 residues. Based on the CDR3 plus reference TRBV9 and TRBJ2-5, the full variable domain is DSGVTQTPKHLITATGQRVTLRCSPRSGDLSVYWYQQSLDQGLQFLIQYYNGEERAKGNILERFSAQQFPDLHSELNLSSLELGDSALYFCASSDGPSGGVETQYFGPGTRLLVL.

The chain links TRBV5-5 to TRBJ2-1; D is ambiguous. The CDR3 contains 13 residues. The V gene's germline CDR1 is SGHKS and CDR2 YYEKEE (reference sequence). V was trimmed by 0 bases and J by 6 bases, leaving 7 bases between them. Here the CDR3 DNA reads TGTGCCAGCAGCTTGGCGGACCGCAATGAGCAGTTCTTC. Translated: CASSLADRNEQFF.

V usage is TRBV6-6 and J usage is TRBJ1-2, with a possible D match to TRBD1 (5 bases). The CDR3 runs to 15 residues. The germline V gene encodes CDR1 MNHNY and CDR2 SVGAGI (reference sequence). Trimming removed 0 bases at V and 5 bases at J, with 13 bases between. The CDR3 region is CASSYSTGEVYGYTF. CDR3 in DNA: TGTGCCAGCAGTTACTCGACGGGGGAGGTTTATGGCTACACCTTC.

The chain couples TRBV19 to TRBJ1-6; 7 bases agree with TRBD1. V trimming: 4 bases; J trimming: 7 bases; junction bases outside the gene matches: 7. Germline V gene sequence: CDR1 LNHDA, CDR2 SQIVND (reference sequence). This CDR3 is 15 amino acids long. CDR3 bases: TGTGCCAGTAGTACCGAAGACAGGGAAAATTCACCCCTCCACTTT. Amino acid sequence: CASSTEDRENSPLHF.

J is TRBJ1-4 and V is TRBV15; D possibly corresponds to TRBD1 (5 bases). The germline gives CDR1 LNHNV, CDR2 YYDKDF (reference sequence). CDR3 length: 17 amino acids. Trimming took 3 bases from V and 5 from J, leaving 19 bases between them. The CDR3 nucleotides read TGTGCCACCAGCAGGGGTAGTTCCAGGGCCTTCAATGAAAAACTGTTTTTT. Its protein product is CATSRGSSRAFNEKLFF.

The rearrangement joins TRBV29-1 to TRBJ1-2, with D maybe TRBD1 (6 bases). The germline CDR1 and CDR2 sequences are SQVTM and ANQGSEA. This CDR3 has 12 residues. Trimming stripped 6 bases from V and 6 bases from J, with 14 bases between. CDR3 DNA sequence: TGCAGCGTAGAGGCAGGGGTAAATGGCTACACCTTC. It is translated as CSVEAGVNGYTF.

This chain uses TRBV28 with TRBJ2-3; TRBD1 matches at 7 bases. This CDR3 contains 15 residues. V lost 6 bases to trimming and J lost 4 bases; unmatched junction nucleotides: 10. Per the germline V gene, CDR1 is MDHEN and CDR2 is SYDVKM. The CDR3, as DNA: TGTGCCAGCAGCACCCTGGGGGACAGCGCAGATACGCAGTATTTT. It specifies CASSTLGDSADTQYF.

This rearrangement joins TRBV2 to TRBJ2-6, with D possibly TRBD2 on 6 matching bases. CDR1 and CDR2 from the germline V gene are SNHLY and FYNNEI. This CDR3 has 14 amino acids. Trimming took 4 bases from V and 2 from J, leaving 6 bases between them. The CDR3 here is CASSGGAGANVLTF. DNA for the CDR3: TGTGCCAGCAGTGGGGGGGCTGGGGCCAACGTCCTGACTTTC.

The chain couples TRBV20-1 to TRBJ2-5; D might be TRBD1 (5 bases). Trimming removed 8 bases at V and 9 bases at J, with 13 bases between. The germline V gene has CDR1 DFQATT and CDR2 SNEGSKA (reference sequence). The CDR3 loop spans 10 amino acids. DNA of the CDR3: TGCAGTCTACACCAGGGCCCCCAGTACTTC. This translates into CSLHQGPQYF.

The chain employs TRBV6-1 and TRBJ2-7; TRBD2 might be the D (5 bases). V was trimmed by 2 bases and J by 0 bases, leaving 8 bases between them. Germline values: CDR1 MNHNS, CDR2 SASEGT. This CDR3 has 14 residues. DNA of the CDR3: TGTGCCAGCAGTGAACGAGACTACTCCTACGAGCAGTACGTC. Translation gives CASSERDYSYEQYV.

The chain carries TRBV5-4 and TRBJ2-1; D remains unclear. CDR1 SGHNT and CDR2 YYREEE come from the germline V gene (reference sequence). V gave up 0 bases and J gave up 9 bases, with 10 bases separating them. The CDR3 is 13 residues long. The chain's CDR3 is CASSLGKTAEQFF. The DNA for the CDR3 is TGTGCCAGCAGCTTGGGGAAGACGGCTGAGCAGTTCTTC.

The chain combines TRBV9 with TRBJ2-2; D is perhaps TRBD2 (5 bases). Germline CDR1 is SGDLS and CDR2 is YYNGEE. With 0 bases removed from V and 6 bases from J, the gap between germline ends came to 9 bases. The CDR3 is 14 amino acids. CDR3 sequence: CASSVGRGSGELFF. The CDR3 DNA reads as TGTGCCAGCAGCGTAGGACGCGGGTCCGGGGAGCTGTTTTTT. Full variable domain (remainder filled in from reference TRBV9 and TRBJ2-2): DSGVTQTPKHLITATGQRVTLRCSPRSGDLSVYWYQQSLDQGLQFLIQYYNGEERAKGNILERFSAQQFPDLHSELNLSSLELGDSALYFCASSVGRGSGELFFGEGSRLTVL.

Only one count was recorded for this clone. The CDR3 nucleotides read TGTGCCAGCAGCGGGGGGGGATCTTACACTGAAGCTTTCTTT. It yields the protein CASSGGGSYTEAFF. The chain links TRBV5-6 to TRBJ1-1; D might be TRBD1 (5 bases). The CDR3 contains 14 residues. Trimming took off 4 bases at V and 3 bases at J, with 13 bases between the two ends. The germline V gene has CDR1 SGHDT and CDR2 YYEEEE.

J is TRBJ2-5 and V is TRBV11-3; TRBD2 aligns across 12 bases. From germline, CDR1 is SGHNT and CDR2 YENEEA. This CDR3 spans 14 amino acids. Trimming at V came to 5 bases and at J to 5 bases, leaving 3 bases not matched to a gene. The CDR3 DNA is TGTGCCAGCAGCCGCGGGACTAGCGGGGAGACCCAGTACTTC. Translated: CASSRGTSGETQYF.

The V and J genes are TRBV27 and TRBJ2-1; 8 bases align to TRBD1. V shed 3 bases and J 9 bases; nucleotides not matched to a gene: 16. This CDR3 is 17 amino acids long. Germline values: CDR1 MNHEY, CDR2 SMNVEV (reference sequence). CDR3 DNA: TGTGCCAGCAGTTTGACCTCCTACAGGGGGATTTCCGGTGAGCAGTTCTTC. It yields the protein CASSLTSYRGISGEQFF.

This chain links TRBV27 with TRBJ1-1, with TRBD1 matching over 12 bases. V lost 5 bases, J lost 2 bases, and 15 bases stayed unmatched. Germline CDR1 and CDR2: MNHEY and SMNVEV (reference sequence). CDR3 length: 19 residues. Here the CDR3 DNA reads TGTGCCAGCAGTCCTCTTAGATCGGGACAGGGGGCTCCTAACACTGAAGCTTTCTTT. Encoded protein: CASSPLRSGQGAPNTEAFF.

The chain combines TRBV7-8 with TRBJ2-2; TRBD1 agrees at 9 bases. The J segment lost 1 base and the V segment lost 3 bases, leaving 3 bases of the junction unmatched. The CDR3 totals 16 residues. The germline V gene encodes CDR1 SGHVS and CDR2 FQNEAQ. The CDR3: CASSFGQGLNTGELFF. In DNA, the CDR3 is TGTGCCAGCAGCTTCGGACAGGGGCTGAACACCGGGGAGCTGTTTTTT.

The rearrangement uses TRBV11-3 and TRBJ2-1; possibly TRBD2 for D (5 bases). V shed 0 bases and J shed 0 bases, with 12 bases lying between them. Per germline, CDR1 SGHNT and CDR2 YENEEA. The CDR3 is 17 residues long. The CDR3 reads CASSLDRAGSSYNEQFF. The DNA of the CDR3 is TGTGCCAGCAGCTTAGATAGGGCTGGGAGCTCCTACAATGAGCAGTTCTTC.

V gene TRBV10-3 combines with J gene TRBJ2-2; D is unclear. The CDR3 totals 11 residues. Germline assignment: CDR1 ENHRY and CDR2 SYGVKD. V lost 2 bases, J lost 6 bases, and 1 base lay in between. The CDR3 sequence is CAISEPGELFF. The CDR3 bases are TGTGCCATCAGTGAGCCCGGGGAGCTGTTTTTT.

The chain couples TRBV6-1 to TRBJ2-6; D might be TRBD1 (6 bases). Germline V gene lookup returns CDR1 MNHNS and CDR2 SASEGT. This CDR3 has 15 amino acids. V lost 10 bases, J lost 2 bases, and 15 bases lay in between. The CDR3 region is CATWDTRAGANVLTF. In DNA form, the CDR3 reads TGTGCCACCTGGGACACCCGGGCTGGGGCCAACGTCCTGACTTTC.